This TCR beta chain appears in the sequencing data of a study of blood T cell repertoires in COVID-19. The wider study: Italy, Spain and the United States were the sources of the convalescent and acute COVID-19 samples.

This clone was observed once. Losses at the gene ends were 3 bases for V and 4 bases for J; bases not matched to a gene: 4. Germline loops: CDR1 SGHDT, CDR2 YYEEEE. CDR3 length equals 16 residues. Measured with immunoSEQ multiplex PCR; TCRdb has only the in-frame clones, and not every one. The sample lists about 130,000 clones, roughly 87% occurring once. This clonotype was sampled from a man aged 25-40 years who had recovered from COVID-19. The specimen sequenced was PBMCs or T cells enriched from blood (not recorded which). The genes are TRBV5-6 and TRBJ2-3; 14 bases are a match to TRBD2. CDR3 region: CASSSQGLAGADTQYF. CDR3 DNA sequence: TGTGCCAGCAGCTCCCAGGGACTAGCGGGGGCAGATACGCAGTATTTT.